A selection of T cell receptor beta chains follows, all from one sample in a study of blood T cell repertoires in COVID-19. Libraries were prepared by immunoSEQ multiplex PCR; TCRdb keeps only in-frame clonotypes and omits some of them. The sample has about 160,000 clones; about nine tenths are singletons. The sequenced material came from peripheral blood. These receptor sequences come from a man between 18 and 29 years old with acute or convalescent COVID-19. The CDR3 runs from the conserved cysteine through the conserved F or W. Fields, in order: V gene, J gene, CDR3 protein.

TRBV11-2	TRBJ2-1	CASSLLLAGEYNEQFF
TRBV6-5	TRBJ1-3	CASTDRSSGNTIYF
TRBV7-9	TRBJ2-5	CASSLELATQYF
TRBV5-5	TRBJ1-4	CASSLRASTGEVFF
TRBV9	TRBJ1-3	CASSKYLGTAGVFSSGNTIYF
TRBV5-1	TRBJ2-7	CASSLPGDEQYF
TRBV19	TRBJ2-1	CASSSQVDEQFF
TRBV14	TRBJ2-1	CASSLGQKSGNEQFF
TRBV7-8	TRBJ1-3	CASSLVQGAAGNTIYF
TRBV4-1	TRBJ2-7	CASSPWSSSSYEQYF
TRBV29-1	TRBJ1-4	CSVAGGGEKLFF
TRBV12-3/TRBV12-4	TRBJ2-1	CASSKTGANEQFF
TRBV2	TRBJ2-3	CASSGPFAGGQDTQYF
TRBV18	TRBJ1-5	CASSPRGGGNGNQPQHF
TRBV14	TRBJ2-2	CASSSYFGQGNTGELFF
TRBV7-9	TRBJ1-3	CASSVRQGVVRSGNTIYF
TRBV7-6	TRBJ2-3	CASSLDGLAGGDTQYF
TRBV14	TRBJ2-1	CASSQGLVYNEQFF
TRBV5-1	TRBJ2-7	CASSPLLAGLSYEQYF
TRBV5-1	TRBJ2-1	CASSGAGNDEQFF
TRBV2	TRBJ2-1	CASLTSGRGRNEQFF
TRBV5-1	TRBJ2-7	CASSDPQGWREQYF
TRBV25-1	TRBJ2-4	CASSDIPGEGWKNIQYF
TRBV5-1	TRBJ1-1	CASSFNPTGANTEAFF
TRBV13	TRBJ1-1	CASSRITGRVENTEAFF
TRBV9	TRBJ1-6	CASSSGQGNNSPLHF
TRBV19	TRBJ1-2	CASSIRERLYGYTF
TRBV14	TRBJ1-2	CASSQVAWQTSYGYTF
TRBV28	TRBJ2-5	CASSRQGAEEETQYF
TRBV21-1	TRBJ1-5	CASSPPGVFDQPQHF
TRBV19	TRBJ2-1	CASSIDPAGLADNEQFF
TRBV7-9	TRBJ1-5	CASSLVTGQGYQPQHF
TRBV18	TRBJ1-4	CASSPLRQPSEKLFF
TRBV6-5	TRBJ1-3	CASMATLGSGNTIYF
TRBV2	TRBJ1-1	CASSERWRPEAFF
TRBV7-9	TRBJ1-4	CASSLSGGKNEKLFF
TRBV13	TRBJ1-1	CASSIDRNMNTEAFF
TRBV6-5	TRBJ1-2	CASSYLESANYGYTF
TRBV10-2	TRBJ2-1	CASSNRDRDYNEQFF
TRBV19	TRBJ2-5	CASSIGGGVETQYF
TRBV3-1/TRBV3-2	TRBJ2-7	CASSPSGGTGNEQYF
TRBV2	TRBJ1-1	CASSEDERQLNTEAFF
TRBV19	TRBJ1-1	CASSNGVPGAFF
TRBV7-9	TRBJ1-2	CASSLDKGTVYGYTF
TRBV24-1	TRBJ1-1	CATRGAGNTEAFF
TRBV18	TRBJ2-5	CASSRIWSSQETQYF
TRBV10-3	TRBJ1-1	CAMGQPEAFF
TRBV20-1	TRBJ2-5	CSARDLETQYF
TRBV2	TRBJ1-5	CASGAQTVSNQPQHF
TRBV9	TRBJ2-2	CASSPTSAGELFF
TRBV21-1	TRBJ2-2	CASSKVKGTGVNTGELFF
TRBV10-3	TRBJ2-5	CATAPPSGGGETQYF
TRBV3-1/TRBV3-2	TRBJ1-3	CASSQQGSPEDSGNTIYF
TRBV25-1	TRBJ2-1	CASQNRDSHNEQFF
TRBV11-3	TRBJ1-1	CASSTATGEAFF
TRBV6-1	TRBJ1-6	CASSAFGDIGGFDSPLHF